A single sample gave rise to the 32 T cell receptor beta chains below, sequenced in a study of beta chain features in type 1 diabetes. Study conclusions and caveats: Shortening that was moderate but significant affected the TCRB CDR3s of Type 1 diabetes patients in all four CD4+ subsets.

What these receptors recognize is not known. The entirety of the isolated RNA underwent reverse transcription, so expressed TCRB transcripts were sequenced. Measured with immunoSEQ multiplex PCR; TCRdb has only the in-frame clones, and not every one. Among 150,000 to 200,000 clones listed, 8% to 8.5% were seen once. What was sequenced was central memory CD4+ T cells from blood. The receptors originated from a woman under 30 with type 1 diabetes.

Only a few counts were recorded for this clone. The chain carries TRBV21-1 and TRBJ2-7; the table's D call, TRBD2, was not checked against the DNA. TRBV21-1 is deemed a pseudogene. The CDR3 runs to 14 residues. Written as DNA, the CDR3 is TGTGCCAGCAAGAGAGGGAGAACCATGTACGAGCAGTACTTC. It encodes CASKRGRTMYEQYF.

This clone was detected a few times. V gene TRBV28 combines with J gene TRBJ2-7, with 10 positions matching TRBD2. This CDR3 contains 16 residues. V trimming: 8 bases; J trimming: 7 bases; junction bases outside the gene matches: 17. Germline V gives CDR1 MDHEN, CDR2 SYDVKM. CDR3 DNA sequence: TGTGCCAGCGGGGGCCATCCGGGAGCGGGAGGGGGAGAGCAGTACTTC. Protein product: CASGGHPGAGGGEQYF.

The chain couples TRBV7-3 to TRBJ2-1; TRBD2 might be the D (5 bases). The germline V gene has CDR1 SGHTA and CDR2 FQGTGA. Trimming shortened V by 5 bases and J by 8 bases, and 13 bases separated the two germline ends. This CDR3 region has 13 residues. CDR3 sequence: CASSPFGVDEQFF. In DNA form, the CDR3 reads TGTGCCAGCAGCCCTTTCGGGGTAGATGAGCAGTTCTTC. The complete variable domain, with remaining parts taken from reference TRBV7-3 and TRBJ2-1, reads GAGVSQTPSNKVTEKGKYVELRCDPISGHTALYWYRQSLGQGPEFLIYFQGTGAADDSGLPNDRFFAVRPEGSVSTLKIQRTERGDSAVYLCASSPFGVDEQFFGPGTRLTVL.

This sequence joins TRBV5-4 and TRBJ2-2; no clear D. Germline CDR1 and CDR2: SGHNT and YYREEE (reference sequence). The CDR3 is 16 amino acids. V gave up 0 bases and J gave up 2 bases, with 11 bases separating them. The CDR3 DNA reads TGTGCCAGCAGCTTGGCCCGTGGGCAAAACACCGGGGAGCTGTTTTTT. Its translation is CASSLARGQNTGELFF.

In its sample, this clone was seen a few times. The V and J genes are TRBV7-9 and TRBJ1-6; D might be TRBD1 (5 bases). The CDR3 covers 12 residues. V gave up 4 bases and J gave up 14 bases, with 12 bases separating them. CDR1 is SEHNR, CDR2 FQNEAQ, per germline (reference sequence). CDR3 bases: TGTGCCAGCAGCTGGGCAGGGAGGGCCCTCCACTTT. It yields the protein CASSWAGRALHF.

The chain recombines TRBV9 with TRBJ2-3; TRBD2 might be the D (6 bases). This CDR3 has 14 amino acids. Trimming took off 6 bases at V and 4 bases at J, with 15 bases between the two ends. Germline CDR1 is SGDLS and CDR2 is YYNGEE. DNA of the CDR3: TGTGCCAGCACCGCGGGGCAAATGGCAGATACGCAGTATTTT. Its protein product is CASTAGQMADTQYF.

In its sample, this clone was seen a few times. The genes are TRBV30 and TRBJ1-1; D unresolved. The CDR3 totals 14 residues. Germline values: CDR1 GTSNPN, CDR2 SVGIG (reference sequence). Trimming took off 3 bases at V and 5 bases at J, with 16 bases between the two ends. The CDR3 loop reads CAWSADGRETEAFF. The CDR3 nucleotides are TGTGCCTGGAGCGCGGACGGCCGGGAGACTGAAGCTTTCTTT.

The chain employs TRBV14 and TRBJ2-2, with D possibly being TRBD1 (6 bases). From germline, CDR1 is SGHDN and CDR2 FVKESK. V was pared by 4 bases and J by 2 bases, with 14 bases between. The CDR3 contains 16 residues. CDR3 in amino acids: CASSPRDKINTGELFF. CDR3 coding DNA: TGTGCCAGCAGCCCGAGGGACAAAATAAACACCGGGGAGCTGTTTTTT.

The sample holds a few counts of this clone. This chain joins TRBV2 and TRBJ2-2, with 8 bases identical to TRBD1. The V gene end was trimmed by 4 bases and the J gene end by 4 bases; junction bases not matched to a gene: 8. The CDR3 covers 16 residues. Germline V gene data show CDR1 as SNHLY and CDR2 as FYNNEI. Written as DNA, the CDR3 is TGTGCCAGCAGTGTTCAGGGGGCTTTTAGCACCGGGGAGCTGTTTTTT. Its translation is CASSVQGAFSTGELFF.

This clone was observed a handful of times. The chain employs TRBV9 and TRBJ2-3; D is undetermined. The CDR3 extends over 14 amino acids. Germline V gene sequence: CDR1 SGDLS, CDR2 YYNGEE. Deletions cut 0 bases from V and 10 bases from J, with 15 bases between. CDR3 protein: CASSVDPDTKAQYF. DNA of the CDR3: TGTGCCAGCAGCGTAGATCCCGACACAAAGGCGCAGTATTTT.

This clone was seen a handful of times. V and J are TRBV6-6 and TRBJ2-7; possibly TRBD2 for D (5 bases). The CDR3 runs 12 residues. The V end was cut by 6 bases, the J end by 5 bases, with 11 bases between. The germline V gene has CDR1 MNHNY and CDR2 SVGAGI (reference sequence). The CDR3 protein is CASRSMGDEQYF. The CDR3 DNA follows: TGTGCCAGCAGGTCAATGGGAGACGAGCAGTACTTC.

This clone was recorded many times. V usage is TRBV7-3 and J usage is TRBJ2-1, with TRBD2 identical over 7 bases. CDR1 SGHTA and CDR2 FQGTGA come from the germline V gene. The V and J ends lost 1 base and 0 bases, in that order; junction bases with no gene match: 3. The CDR3 is 16 residues long. CDR3 in amino acids: CASSLSGGGSYNEQFF. The CDR3 nucleotides read TGTGCCAGCAGCTTAAGTGGGGGGGGCTCCTACAATGAGCAGTTCTTC.

The chain uses TRBV7-9 and TRBJ1-3; TRBD1 is a possible D gene (6 bases). The CDR3 loop spans 14 amino acids. Germline CDR1 SEHNR, CDR2 FQNEAQ (reference sequence). V was pared by 11 bases and J by 0 bases, with 14 bases between. Here the CDR3 DNA reads TGTGCCTGCGACAGGACCCCCTCTGGAAACACCATATATTTT. Translation: CACDRTPSGNTIYF.

The J gene is TRBJ2-5, the V gene TRBV2, with D perhaps matching TRBD1 (5 bases). The CDR3 loop spans 13 amino acids. Trimming removed 7 bases at V and 4 bases at J, with 13 bases between. Germline V lookup: CDR1 SNHLY, CDR2 FYNNEI. This CDR3 is CASMKGQTETQYF. CDR3 bases: TGTGCCAGCATGAAGGGGCAGACAGAGACCCAGTACTTC.

This clone was picked up a small number of times. The chain uses TRBV11-2 and TRBJ2-7; tentative D call: TRBD2 (6 bases). Germline CDR1 and CDR2: SGHAT and FQNNGV. V was trimmed by 1 base and J by 3 bases, leaving 19 bases between them. This CDR3 region has 17 residues. The CDR3 bases are TGTGCCAGCAGCTTAGTGGGGGGAGTCACGAGCATCTACGAGCAGTACTTC. Translation: CASSLVGGVTSIYEQYF.

This clone was seen more than once but under ten times. The CDR3 nucleotides read TGTGCCAGCAGCTTCGTCAAGGAGTTTAGGGGGACTGAAGCTTTCTTT. Its protein product is CASSFVKEFRGTEAFF. The chain employs TRBV11-2 and TRBJ1-1; maybe TRBD1 (6 bases). CDR1 and CDR2 from the germline V gene are SGHAT and FQNNGV. Trimming pared 3 bases from V and 5 bases from J, leaving 19 bases between. There are 16 residues in the CDR3.

The genes are TRBV7-2 and TRBJ2-1, with 9 bases fitting TRBD1. The germline gives CDR1 SGHTA, CDR2 FQGNSA. V shed 5 bases, J shed 1 base, and the junction held 6 bases outside the gene matches. This CDR3 is built from 16 residues. The CDR3 DNA follows: TGTGCCAGCAGCACATCCGGGACAGGGTCCTACAATGAGCAGTTCTTC. This codes for CASSTSGTGSYNEQFF.

The CDR3 spells CASGLGDSPFEQFF. The CDR3 DNA follows: TGTGCTAGTGGTTTGGGGGACAGCCCGTTCGAGCAGTTCTTC. The V gene is TRBV12-5, the J gene TRBJ2-1; 7 bases fit TRBD1. Germline lookup yields CDR1 LGHNT and CDR2 FRNRAP. V lost 1 base to trimming and J lost 10 bases; unmatched junction nucleotides: 7. This CDR3 region has 14 residues.

The J gene is TRBJ2-7, the V gene TRBV19, with 9 nucleotides matching TRBD2. Germline lookup yields CDR1 LNHDA and CDR2 SQIVND (reference sequence). The CDR3 sequence is 16 residues long. V dropped 1 base and J dropped 6; count of bases not matched to a gene: 10. The CDR3 DNA reads TGTGCCAGTAGTATAGTCCTAGCGGGATCCGAGGGCGAGCAGTACTTC. This translates into CASSIVLAGSEGEQYF. The variable domain in full, completed from reference TRBV19 and TRBJ2-7, reads DGGITQSPKYLFRKEGQNVTLSCEQNLNHDAMYWYRQDPGQGLRLIYYSQIVNDFQKGDIAEGYSVSREKKESFPLTVTSAQKNPTAFYLCASSIVLAGSEGEQYFGPGTRLTVT.

This clone was detected a few times. This chain joins TRBV19 and TRBJ2-7; possible D gene TRBD2, 6 bases. Germline CDR1 reads LNHDA; CDR2 reads SQIVND (reference sequence). Between the trimmed V and J ends, which lost 6 bases and 4 bases, there was a span of 7 bases. This CDR3 contains 11 residues. CDR3 loop: CASSGSYEQYF. DNA of the CDR3: TGTGCCAGTAGCGGGAGTTACGAGCAGTACTTC.

The chain employs TRBV10-3 and TRBJ1-2; D is unresolved. The CDR3 loop spans 12 amino acids. V was clipped by 0 bases and J by 8 bases, with 7 bases between them. CDR1 ENHRY and CDR2 SYGVKD come from the germline V gene. The CDR3 loop is CAISESERGYTF. DNA of the CDR3: TGTGCCATCAGTGAGTCTGAACGGGGCTACACCTTC.

This clone appeared a few times. The chain employs TRBV27 and TRBJ2-7; no definite D call. This CDR3 has 15 residues. Germline CDR1 is MNHEY and CDR2 is SMNVEV (reference sequence). Trimming shortened V by 3 bases and J by 1 base, and 13 bases separated the two germline ends. The CDR3 region is CASSFGAQRSYEQYF. The CDR3 DNA reads TGTGCCAGCAGTTTTGGAGCGCAAAGATCCTACGAGCAGTACTTC.

The genes are TRBV7-9 and TRBJ2-3; D call uncertain. CDR3 size: 14 residues. CDR1 and CDR2 (germline): SEHNR, FQNEAQ (reference sequence). V was pared by 2 bases and J by 3 bases, with 9 bases between. Here the CDR3 reads CASSLSFVTDTQYF. CDR3 nucleotide sequence: TGTGCCAGCAGCTTATCTTTCGTGACAGATACGCAGTATTTT.

The chain combines TRBV18 with TRBJ1-2, with D possibly matching TRBD1 (5 bases). Looked up from germline, CDR1 is KGHSH and CDR2 is LQKENI. This CDR3 is built from 15 residues. V lost 4 bases, J lost 3 bases, and 15 bases lay in between. CDR3 nucleotides: TGTGCCAGCTCACTTAAGGGGAATACCTACTATGGCTACACCTTC. It specifies CASSLKGNTYYGYTF.

This sequence joins TRBV7-2 and TRBJ2-7, with a possible D match to TRBD2 (6 bases). Trimming removed 3 bases from V and 3 bases from J, with 15 bases in between. The CDR3 runs to 15 residues. From germline, CDR1 is SGHTA and CDR2 FQGNSA. CDR3 coding DNA: TGTGCCAGCAGCTTCCTACCGGGAGAAGGCTACGAGCAGTACTTC. This codes for CASSFLPGEGYEQYF.

The chain links TRBV11-2 to TRBJ2-1, with D possibly being TRBD2 (6 bases). Germline CDR1 SGHAT, CDR2 FQNNGV. The CDR3 runs 18 residues. V was shortened by 2 bases and J by 8 bases, with 25 bases between the two germline ends. CDR3 in DNA: TGTGCCAGCAGCTTATTCGCGGCTTGGGCGGGACGGGGCCATGAGCAGTTCTTC. Translated, it gives CASSLFAAWAGRGHEQFF. Together with reference TRBV11-2 and TRBJ2-1, the CDR3 gives the full variable domain: EAGVAQSPRYKIIEKRQSVAFWCNPISGHATLYWYQQILGQGPKLLIQFQNNGVVDDSQLPKDRFSAERLKGVDSTLKIQPAKLEDSAVYLCASSLFAAWAGRGHEQFFGPGTRLTVL.

This clone has at least ten counts. The J gene is TRBJ1-5, the V gene TRBV10-3, with a tentative D call TRBD1 (6 bases). V lost 5 bases, J lost 6 bases, and 14 bases lay in between. The CDR3 is 14 residues long. Germline V gene data show CDR1 as ENHRY and CDR2 as SYGVKD. This chain's CDR3 is CAISYRDKGQPQHF. The CDR3 coding sequence is TGTGCCATCAGTTACCGGGACAAGGGTCAGCCCCAGCATTTT.

Only a few counts were recorded for this clone. The chain recombines TRBV18 with TRBJ2-7, with 7 nucleotides matching TRBD1. The CDR3 length is 14 residues. The germline gives CDR1 KGHSH, CDR2 LQKENI. Unmatched junction bases numbered 3, after V lost 2 bases and J lost 2 bases. CDR3 nucleotides: TGTGCCAGCTCACCAAACAGGGGCCCCTACGAGCAGTACTTC. Protein: CASSPNRGPYEQYF.

The V gene is TRBV7-8, the J gene TRBJ2-5; 7 bases agree with TRBD1. The germline V gene encodes CDR1 SGHVS and CDR2 FQNEAQ. The CDR3 loop spans 16 amino acids. V lost 2 bases to trimming and J lost 4 bases; unmatched junction nucleotides: 10. CDR3 nucleotide sequence: TGTGCCAGCAGCTTATCAGGCTCCAGGGGGATAGAGACCCAGTACTTC. Amino acids: CASSLSGSRGIETQYF.

The chain employs TRBV18 and TRBJ1-3; 8 bases map to TRBD1. The V and J ends lost 6 bases and 2 bases, in that order; junction bases with no gene match: 0. Per the germline V gene, CDR1 is KGHSH and CDR2 is LQKENI. The CDR3 totals 13 residues. The CDR3 here is CASSDRAGNTIYF. The CDR3 bases are TGTGCCAGCTCGGACAGGGCTGGAAACACCATATATTTT.

The chain employs TRBV19 and TRBJ2-7; 9 bases are shared with TRBD1. The CDR3 consists of 14 residues. Germline CDR1 LNHDA, CDR2 SQIVND (reference sequence). Germline trimming cut 2 bases from V and 5 bases from J; bases unmatched to any gene: 4. The CDR3 coding sequence is TGTGCCAGTAGTATATGGGACAGGGCCCACGAGCAGTACTTC. Translated: CASSIWDRAHEQYF.

The chain combines TRBV11-2 with TRBJ2-7, with D perhaps matching TRBD2 (7 bases). The CDR3 length is 14 residues. V lost 3 bases to trimming and J lost 5 bases, with 14 bases between them. CDR1 and CDR2 from the germline V gene are SGHAT and FQNNGV. The CDR3 DNA is TGTGCCAGCAGCTTGGACCGGGGGGCCAACGAGCAGTACTTC. It encodes CASSLDRGANEQYF.